Listed below are T cell receptor beta chains from one sample, sequenced in a study of blood T cell repertoires in COVID-19. Only in-frame clones appear in the TCRdb table, and some are missing; sequencing was by immunoSEQ multiplex PCR. The sample shows roughly 120,000 clones, approximately 86% of them seen only once. Sample: peripheral blood. The receptors were sampled from a man aged 40-50 years with acute or convalescent COVID-19. Both conserved end residues are trimmed from each CDR3. Each record gives: J gene, V gene, D gene, CDR3 protein. A D gene is named only where the DNA matches it firmly.

TRBJ1-5 TRBV6-5 - ASRWSPDQPQH
TRBJ2-7 TRBV19 - ASSSSYEQY
TRBJ2-3 TRBV19 - ASSIDSSVYTQY
TRBJ1-5 TRBV9 - ASSVAGNSNQPQH
TRBJ1-2 TRBV19 - ASSISGANYGYT
TRBJ1-1 TRBV20-1 - SAPTETEAF
TRBJ1-5 TRBV7-9 - ASSQGATPQH
TRBJ2-1 TRBV2 TRBD2 ASSEYSGGGNEQF
TRBJ1-1 TRBV7-8 - ASSRQGTNTEAF
TRBJ2-7 TRBV6-1 - ASSEAKGVTYEQY
TRBJ1-2 TRBV7-2 - ASSFSGGDYGYT
TRBJ2-3 TRBV10-3 TRBD2 AISEGSGRAQSTDTQY
TRBJ2-5 TRBV12-3/TRBV12-4 - ASSLKRETQY
TRBJ2-2 TRBV9 - ASSVEGAGELF
TRBJ1-1 TRBV19 - ASSISGWGNTEAF
TRBJ1-3 TRBV4-3 - ASSQVGGGNTIY
TRBJ1-2 TRBV7-9 TRBD1 ASSLSWGGTENYGYT
TRBJ2-1 TRBV5-1 - ASIYTTGANNEQF
TRBJ2-5 TRBV6-5 TRBD2 ASTRLAGIQETQY
TRBJ1-2 TRBV6-5 - ASTERPNYGYT
TRBJ1-4 TRBV5-3 TRBD1 ARSTGQEGLNATNEKLF
TRBJ1-1 TRBV11-3 - ASSPGVTLRGNTEAF
TRBJ2-3 TRBV9 - ASSVEGGTDTQY
TRBJ1-2 TRBV5-3 - ARSLVYGQGNGYT
TRBJ1-5 TRBV4-2 - ASSQDRGMGNQPQH
TRBJ1-5 TRBV27 - ASRERDGRYQPQH
TRBJ1-1 TRBV13 TRBD1 ASSSHRGRGNTEAF
TRBJ2-2 TRBV24-1 TRBD2 ATSDTRGGTGELF
TRBJ1-6 TRBV5-1 - ASSQAQGGSPLH
TRBJ2-1 TRBV5-4 TRBD2 ASSFGLAGSYNEQF
TRBJ1-5 TRBV30 - AWSVSENQPQH
TRBJ2-2 TRBV18 TRBD2 ASSRLAGGQRSGELF
TRBJ1-3 TRBV5-6 TRBD1 ASSFGTGAISGNTIY
TRBJ1-1 TRBV3-1/TRBV3-2 - ASSQDRPRGKAF
TRBJ2-3 TRBV7-6 TRBD1 ASSLAPTGSSTDTQY
TRBJ2-3 TRBV6-5 TRBD2 ASSPRLAGVDTQY
TRBJ1-1 TRBV5-1 TRBD1 ASSPGTGVSAF
TRBJ2-2 TRBV5-1 TRBD1 ASSLTTGDTGELF
TRBJ2-1 TRBV2 - ASSEALGLLEQF
TRBJ2-7 TRBV2 - ASSRSGVYEQY
TRBJ1-2 TRBV2 - ASSGQYGYT
TRBJ1-2 TRBV7-9 - ASSLSGSYGYT
TRBJ1-4 TRBV10-3 TRBD1 AISDLDRGLEKLF
TRBJ1-3 TRBV11-2 - ASSQTPSHSGNTIY
TRBJ1-2 TRBV9 TRBD1 ASSVGGRGISDGYT
TRBJ2-7 TRBV6-5 TRBD2 ASRDTIGLAEQY
TRBJ2-7 TRBV14 TRBD1 ASSQDTGQGAYEQY
TRBJ1-3 TRBV10-3 TRBD1 AIRRQGASGNTIY